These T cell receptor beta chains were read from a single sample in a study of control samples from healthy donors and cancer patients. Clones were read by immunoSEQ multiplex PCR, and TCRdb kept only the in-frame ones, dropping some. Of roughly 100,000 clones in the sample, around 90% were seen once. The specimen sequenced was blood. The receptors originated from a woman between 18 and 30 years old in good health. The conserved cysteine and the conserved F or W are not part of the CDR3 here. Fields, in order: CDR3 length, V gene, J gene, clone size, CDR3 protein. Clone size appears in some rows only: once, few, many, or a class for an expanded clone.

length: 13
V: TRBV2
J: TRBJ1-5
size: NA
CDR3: ASSEWGESNQPQH

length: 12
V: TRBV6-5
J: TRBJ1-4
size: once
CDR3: ASSSGTGNEKLF

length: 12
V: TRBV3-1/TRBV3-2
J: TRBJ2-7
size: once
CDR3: ASSLEGASYEQY

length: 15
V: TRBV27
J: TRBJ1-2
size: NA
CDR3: ASSLLNDRGGPYGYT

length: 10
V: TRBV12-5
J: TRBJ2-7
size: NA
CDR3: ASGLVRNGQY

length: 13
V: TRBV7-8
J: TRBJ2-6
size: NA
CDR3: ASSLGHSGANVLT

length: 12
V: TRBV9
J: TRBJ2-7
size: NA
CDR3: ASSVASSSYEQY

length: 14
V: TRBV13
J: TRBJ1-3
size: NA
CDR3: ASSLLRAGSGNTIY

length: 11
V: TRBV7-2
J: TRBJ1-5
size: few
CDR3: ASSFLILEPQH

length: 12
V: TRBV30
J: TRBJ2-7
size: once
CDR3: AWSAGVDSYEQY

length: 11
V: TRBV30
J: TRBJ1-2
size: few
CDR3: AWRAAGSYGYT

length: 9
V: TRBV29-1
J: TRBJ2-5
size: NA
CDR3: SVEEKETQY

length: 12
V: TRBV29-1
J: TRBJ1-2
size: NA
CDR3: SVEGGQGEVGYT

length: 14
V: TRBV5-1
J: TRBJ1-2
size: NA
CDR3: ASSLNQGQGKGGYT

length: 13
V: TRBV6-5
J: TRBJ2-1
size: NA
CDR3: ASCAGVSSYNEQF

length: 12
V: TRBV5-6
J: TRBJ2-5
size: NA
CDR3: ASSFDRGRETQY

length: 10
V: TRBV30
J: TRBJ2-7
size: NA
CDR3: AWSTKNYEQY

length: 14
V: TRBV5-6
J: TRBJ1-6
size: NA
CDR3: ASSFVWETYNSPLH

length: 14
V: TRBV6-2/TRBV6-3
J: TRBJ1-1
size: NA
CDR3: ASSSQFQGLNTEAF

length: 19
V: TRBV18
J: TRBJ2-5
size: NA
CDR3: ASSPRDRGLTSGSSKETQY

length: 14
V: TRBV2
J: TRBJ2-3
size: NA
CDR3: ASSEVIAGITDTQY

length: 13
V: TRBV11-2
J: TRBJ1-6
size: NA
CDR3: ASSLVFLPNSPLH

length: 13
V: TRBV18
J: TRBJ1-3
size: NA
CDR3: ASSPELRSGNTIY

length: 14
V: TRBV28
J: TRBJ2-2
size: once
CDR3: ASSSPGQGYTGELF

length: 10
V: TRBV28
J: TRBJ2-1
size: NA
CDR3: ASSSEGAEQF

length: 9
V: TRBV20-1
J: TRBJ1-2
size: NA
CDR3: SASTLGGYT